This TCR beta chain was sequenced for a study of radiotherapy plus CTLA-4 blockade in lung cancer. Study as a whole: Objective responses were documented in about 18% of patients, with disease control in 31%.

General study points: The study found tumor-derived TCR clones expanded in blood after radiotherapy plus ipilimumab.

Data came from immunoSEQ multiplex PCR; TCRdb stores just in-frame clones and leaves some out. This sample has approximately 94,000 clones; around 84% occur once, and the top ten carry 20% to 30%. Comment on this clone: The antigen is not known.

CDR1 is GTSNPN, CDR2 SVGIG, per germline (reference sequence). V lost 0 bases and J 5 bases, leaving 16 bases between the germline ends. The CDR3 spans 15 residues. The chain carries TRBV30 and TRBJ2-5, with D possibly TRBD1 on 6 matching bases. This receptor was taken from a human donor with non-small cell lung cancer that progressed on radiotherapy plus ipilimumab. This specimen consisted of peripheral blood, obtained from a patient treated with radiotherapy plus ipilimumab. As DNA, the CDR3 is TGTGCCTGGAGTGTATGGTCAGGGGCCGGGGAGACCCAGTACTTC. Translating it yields CAWSVWSGAGETQYF.